These 9 T cell receptor beta chains originate from one sample sequenced in a study of T-cell reconstitution after alpha-beta-depleted transplantation in children. Unique molecular identifiers were built into the TCRbeta library. One entry per CDR3 protein, called by TCRdb with MiXCR from the PCR reads. The table lists 600,000 or so distinct CDR3 sequences, under 25% of them singletons. The sequences come from PBMCs, mostly from graft donor cells, collected 360 days after TCRalphabeta/CD19-depleted stem cell transplant. The receptors derive from a boy in the first two years of life who had a stem cell transplant for acute myeloid leukemia, so the T cells may come from the graft donor.

The table lists this clonotype with many counts. The rearrangement links TRBV20-1 to TRBJ2-7; D gene unclear. Germline-derived CDR1 and CDR2 are DFQATT and SNEGSKA (reference sequence). Trimming left V 2 bases short and J 1 base short, with 3 bases between. The CDR3 has 11 residues. CDR3: CSARRSYEQYV. Here the CDR3 DNA reads TGCAGTGCTAGAAGGTCCTACGAGCAGTACGTC.

This clonotype was counted at least ten times. V usage is TRBV27 and J usage is TRBJ1-1; D unclear. The CDR3 is 14 residues long. Germline CDR1 is MNHEY and CDR2 is SMNVEV (reference sequence). Between the trimmed V and J ends, which lost 3 bases and 1 base, there was a span of 9 bases. The CDR3 spells CASSFGDKNTEAFF. CDR3 sequence (DNA): TGTGCCAGCAGTTTCGGCGACAAGAACACTGAAGCTTTCTTT.

This clonotype has a count of ten or more. The V and J genes are TRBV19 and TRBJ1-4; 7 nucleotides line up with TRBD1. With V trimmed by 10 bases and J by 6 bases, 11 bases remained unmatched. This CDR3 is built from 14 residues. Germline V lookup: CDR1 LNHDA, CDR2 SQIVND (reference sequence). This chain's CDR3 is CATNSGQRYEKLFF. The CDR3 bases are TGTGCCACTAATTCGGGACAGAGATATGAAAAACTGTTTTTT.

This clonotype was counted between two and nine times. V is TRBV7-3 and J is TRBJ2-3; the D gene is possibly TRBD1 (6 bases). CDR3 length: 13 residues. The germline CDR1 and CDR2 sequences are SGHTA and FQGTGA. The germline V and J ends were trimmed by 8 bases and 6 bases, with 15 bases remaining between them. This CDR3 reads CASRDILGDTQYF. The DNA of the CDR3 is TGTGCCAGCCGGGACATTCTAGGGGATACGCAGTATTTT.

This clonotype was found a few times. V and J are TRBV20-1 and TRBJ2-7; 9 nucleotides match TRBD1. The CDR3 extends over 14 amino acids. The V gene end was trimmed by 3 bases and the J gene end by 3 bases; junction bases not matched to a gene: 6. CDR1 and CDR2 from the germline V gene are DFQATT and SNEGSKA (reference sequence). The CDR3, as DNA: TGCAGTGCTAGTCCCGGACAGGGGAGCTACGAGCAGTACTTC. This sequence encodes CSASPGQGSYEQYF.

The CDR3 nucleotides are TGTGCCAGCAGCCGCACAGGACTAGCGGCAGATACGCAGTATTTT. Amino acid sequence: CASSRTGLAADTQYF. This rearrangement joins TRBV6-1 to TRBJ2-3, with 10 bases that match TRBD2. V shed 6 bases and J 4 bases; nucleotides not matched to a gene: 7. CDR1 is MNHNS and CDR2 is SASEGT in the germline V gene. The CDR3 runs 15 residues.

The chain links TRBV3-1 to TRBJ2-1; D not resolved. V lost 5 bases and J 5 bases, leaving 7 bases between the germline ends. There are 12 residues in the CDR3. CDR1 LGHDT and CDR2 YNNKEL come from the germline V gene (reference sequence). In DNA form, the CDR3 reads TGTGCCAGCAGCAACTCAAACAATGAGCAGTTCTTC. Its translation: CASSNSNNEQFF.

In this sample, this clonotype turned up a few times. This chain connects TRBV7-9 to TRBJ2-3; 7 positions agree with TRBD2. Trimming at V came to 5 bases and at J to 2 bases, leaving 7 bases not matched to a gene. The germline V gene encodes CDR1 SEHNR and CDR2 FQNEAQ (reference sequence). There are 15 residues in the CDR3. For the CDR3, the DNA is TGTGCCAGCAGCGACGCGGGGGACCTCACAGATACGCAGTATTTT. This codes for CASSDAGDLTDTQYF.

The chain carries TRBV20-1 and TRBJ2-3; TRBD1 might be the D (5 bases). The CDR3 totals 12 residues. CDR1 and CDR2 from the germline V gene are DFQATT and SNEGSKA (reference sequence). V was pared by 6 bases and J by 1 base, with 8 bases between. The DNA for the CDR3 is TGCAGTGCCATACAGGGCACAGATACGCAGTATTTT. Translated, it gives CSAIQGTDTQYF.